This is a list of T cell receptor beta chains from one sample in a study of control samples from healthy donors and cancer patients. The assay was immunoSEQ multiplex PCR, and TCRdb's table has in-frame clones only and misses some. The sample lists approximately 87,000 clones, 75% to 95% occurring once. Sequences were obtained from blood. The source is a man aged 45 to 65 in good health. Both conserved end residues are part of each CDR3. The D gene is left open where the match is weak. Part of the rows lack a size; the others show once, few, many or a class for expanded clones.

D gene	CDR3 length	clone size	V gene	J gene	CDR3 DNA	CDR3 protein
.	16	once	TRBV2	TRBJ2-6	TGTGCCAGCAGGCGACAGGTACTATCTGGGGCCAACGTCCTGACTTTC	CASRRQVLSGANVLTF
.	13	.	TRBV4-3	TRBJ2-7	TGCGCCAGCAGCAAAGTATTTGGGGACGAGCAGTACTTC	CASSKVFGDEQYF
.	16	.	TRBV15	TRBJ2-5	TGTGCCACCAGCAGACCTGAACAGGCGTACCAAGAGACCCAGTACTTC	CATSRPEQAYQETQYF
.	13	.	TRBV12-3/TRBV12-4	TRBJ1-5	TGTGCCAGCAGTTTCTCGGGCAATCAGCCCCAGCATTTT	CASSFSGNQPQHF
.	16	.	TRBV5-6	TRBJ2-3	TGTGCCAGCAGCTCCGACCCCGGGTTGAGGGCTGTTACGCAGTATTTT	CASSSDPGLRAVTQYF
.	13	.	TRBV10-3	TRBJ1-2	TGTGCCATCAGTGAGACAAACAGGGACGGCTACACCTTC	CAISETNRDGYTF
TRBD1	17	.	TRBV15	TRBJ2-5	TGTGCCACCAGCCCCCGGGACAGGGGTATACCCCAAGAGACCCAGTACTTC	CATSPRDRGIPQETQYF
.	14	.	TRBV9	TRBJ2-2	TGTGCCAGCAGCGTACGCCAGAACACCGGGGAGCTGTTTTTT	CASSVRQNTGELFF
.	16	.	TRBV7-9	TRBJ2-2	TGTGCCAGCAGCCCGGGCGGGGGACAGAGTACCGGGGAGCTGTTTTTT	CASSPGGGQSTGELFF
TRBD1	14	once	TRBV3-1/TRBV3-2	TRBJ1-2	TGTGCCAGCAGCCAGGGACAGGACCGAGGGGGCTACACCTTC	CASSQGQDRGGYTF
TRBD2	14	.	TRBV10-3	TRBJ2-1	TGTGCCATCAGACCTAGCGGGGGGCGTAATGAGCAGTTCTTC	CAIRPSGGRNEQFF
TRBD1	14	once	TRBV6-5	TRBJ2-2	TGTGCCAGCAGCCGGACAGGGGGCACCGGGGAGCTGTTTTTT	CASSRTGGTGELFF
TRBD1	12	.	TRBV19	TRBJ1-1	TGTGCCAGTAGTATAGGACAGGGTGAAGCTTTCTTT	CASSIGQGEAFF
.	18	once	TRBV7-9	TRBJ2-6	TGTGCCAGCAGCTTGTACCGGGACGTTCCCTCTGGGGCCAACGTCCTGACTTTC	CASSLYRDVPSGANVLTF
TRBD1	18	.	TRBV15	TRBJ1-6	TGTGCCACCAGCAGAGATAGCCCCAAGACAGGGGGCGGTGCACCCCTCCACTTT	CATSRDSPKTGGGAPLHF
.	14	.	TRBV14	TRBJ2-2	TGTGCCAGCAGCCCCAGACGGAACACCGGGGAGCTGTTTTTT	CASSPRRNTGELFF
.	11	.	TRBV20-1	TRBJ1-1	TGCAGTGTTGGCCGGACTACCGAAGCTTTCTTT	CSVGRTTEAFF
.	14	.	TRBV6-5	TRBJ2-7	TGTGCCAGCGGGAGCGTAGGGGGGCCCTACGAGCAGTACTTC	CASGSVGGPYEQYF
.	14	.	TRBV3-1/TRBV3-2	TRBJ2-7	TGTGCCAGCAGCCAAAGACAGAGCTCCTACGAGCAGTACTTC	CASSQRQSSYEQYF
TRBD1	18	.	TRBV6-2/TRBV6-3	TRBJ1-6	TGTGCCAGCAGGCCTTCAGGGGGCCAAGTCTCCTATAATTCACCCCTCCACTTT	CASRPSGGQVSYNSPLHF
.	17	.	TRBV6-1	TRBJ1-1	TGTGCCAGCAGTGACGGGGTCTTTGGGGGCGTGAACACTGAAGCTTTCTTT	CASSDGVFGGVNTEAFF
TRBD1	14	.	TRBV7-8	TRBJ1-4	TGTGCCAGCAGCTTTGGGACAGGGGATGAAAAACTGTTTTTT	CASSFGTGDEKLFF
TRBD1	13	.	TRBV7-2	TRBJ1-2	TGTGCCAGCAGCTCACAGGGGTCGCGGGGCTACACCTTC	CASSSQGSRGYTF
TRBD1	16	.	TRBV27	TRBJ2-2	TGTGCCAGCAGAAAACAGGGGACCTTAAACACCGGGGAGCTGTTTTTT	CASRKQGTLNTGELFF
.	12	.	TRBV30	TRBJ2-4	TGTGCCTGCTCAGGGGTAGTTGGCATTCAGTACTTC	CACSGVVGIQYF
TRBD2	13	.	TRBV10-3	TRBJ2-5	TGTGCCATCAGTGACTTGGGGGGGAAGACCCAGTACTTC	CAISDLGGKTQYF
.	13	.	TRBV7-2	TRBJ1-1	TGTGCCAGCAGCTCCCGAATAGGCACTGAAGCTTTCTTT	CASSSRIGTEAFF
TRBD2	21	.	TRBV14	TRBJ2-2	TGTGCCAGCAGTGTCGTCCCCGGGACTAGCGGGGGCCCGCTTTGGGGCGGGGAGCTGTTTTTT	CASSVVPGTSGGPLWGGELFF
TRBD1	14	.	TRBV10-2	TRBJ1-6	TGCGCCAGCAGTGAACAGGGGAAGAATTCACCCCTCCACTTT	CASSEQGKNSPLHF
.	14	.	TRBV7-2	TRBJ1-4	TGTGCCAGCAGCTTAATGAGGGGCGGTGAAAAACTGTTTTTT	CASSLMRGGEKLFF
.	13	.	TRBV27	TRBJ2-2	TGTGCCAGCTGGGACTTTAACACCGGGGAGCTGTTTTTT	CASWDFNTGELFF
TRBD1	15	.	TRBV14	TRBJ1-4	TGTGCCAGCAGCCGGGCAGGGGGGGCGCATGAAAAACTGTTTTTT	CASSRAGGAHEKLFF
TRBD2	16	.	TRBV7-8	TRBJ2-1	TGTGCCAGCAGCATACCAGCGGGAGGTTCCTACAATGAGCAGTTCTTC	CASSIPAGGSYNEQFF
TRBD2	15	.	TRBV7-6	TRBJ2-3	TGTGCCAGCAGCTTAAGCGGGGGGGACACAGATACGCAGTATTTT	CASSLSGGDTDTQYF
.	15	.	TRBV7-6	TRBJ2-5	TGTGCCAGCAGCTTAGCAGGTGGGACCGAAAAGACCCAGTACTTC	CASSLAGGTEKTQYF
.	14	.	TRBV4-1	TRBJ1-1	TGCGCCAGCAGCCAAGTAGGCGAGAACACTGAAGCTTTCTTT	CASSQVGENTEAFF
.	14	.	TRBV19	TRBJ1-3	TGTGCCAGTAGTATACGTGGCTCTGGAAACACCATATATTTT	CASSIRGSGNTIYF
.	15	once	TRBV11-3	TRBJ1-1	TGTGCCAGCAGCCCAGGGCCAACAAAGGGCACTGAAGCTTTCTTT	CASSPGPTKGTEAFF
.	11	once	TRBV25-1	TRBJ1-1	TGTGCCAGCAGAAGGAACACTGAAGCTTTCTTT	CASRRNTEAFF
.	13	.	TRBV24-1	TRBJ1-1	TGTGCCACCAGAAAGATGGGAAACACTGAAGCTTTCTTT	CATRKMGNTEAFF